This T cell receptor beta chain was documented in a study of vaccination effects on CD4 cells after COVID-19. Sequencing was preceded by expansion of antigen-specific CD4+ T cells with viral peptide pools in the ViraFEST assay. Following culture for ten to eleven days, CD4+ T cells were isolated. The healthy vaccine recipients, who had no prior SARS-CoV-2 infection, showed negative nucleocapsid antibodies. As to this clone: Its target is unknown.

CDR3 length: 13 amino acids. Germline CDR1 and CDR2: MDHEN and SYDVKM. V lost 2 bases and J lost 6, with 8 bases in between. The table came from immunoSEQ multiplex PCR; TCRdb's copy has only in-frame clones and leaves some out. This sample carries 55,000 or so clones, 70% of them seen once, and the ten largest clones take 15% to 20%. The chain has TRBV28 and TRBJ2-1; TRBD1 is a possible D gene (5 bases). This clonotype was obtained from a human donor who received a COVID-19 vaccine. The sample here was CD4+ T cells from PBMCs cultured with SARS-CoV-2 spike peptides, taken before COVID-19 vaccination. The chain's CDR3 is CASSLTGTNEQFF. CDR3 coding DNA: TGTGCCAGCAGTTTAACAGGAACCAATGAGCAGTTCTTC.